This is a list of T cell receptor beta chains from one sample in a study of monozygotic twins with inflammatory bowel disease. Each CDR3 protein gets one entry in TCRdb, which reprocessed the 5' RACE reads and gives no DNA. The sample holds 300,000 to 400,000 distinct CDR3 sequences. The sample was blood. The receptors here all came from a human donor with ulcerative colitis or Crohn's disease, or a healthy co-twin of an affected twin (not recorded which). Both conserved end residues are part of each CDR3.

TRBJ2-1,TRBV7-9,CASSPSTPTTYNEQFF
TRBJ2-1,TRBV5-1,CASSHGTPDYNEQFF
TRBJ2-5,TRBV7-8,CASSLGLLRDQETQYF
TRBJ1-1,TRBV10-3,CAISSPPGGSEAFF
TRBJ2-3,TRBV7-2,CASSAGVAQYF
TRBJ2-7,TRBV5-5,CASSLEGAYTYEQYF
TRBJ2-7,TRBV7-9,CASSLTQRASEEQYF
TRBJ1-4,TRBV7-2,CASSYGRDRVYEKLFF
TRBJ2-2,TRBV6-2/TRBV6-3,CASTNLAGGTGELFF
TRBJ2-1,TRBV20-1,CSASSSGRPHNEQFF
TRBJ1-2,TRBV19,CASSRDRGTYGYTF
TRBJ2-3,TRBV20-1,CSAPGVGGNTDTQYF
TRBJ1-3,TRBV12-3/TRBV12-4,CASRAGQGASGNTIYF
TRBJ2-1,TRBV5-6,CASSPPGTYNEQFF
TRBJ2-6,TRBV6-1,CASRTGTVSGANVLTF
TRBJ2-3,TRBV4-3,CASRDITDTQYF
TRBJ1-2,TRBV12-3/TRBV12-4,CASSLGGRGGYTF
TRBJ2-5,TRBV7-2,CASSLELAGRETQYF
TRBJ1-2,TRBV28,CAIGRGALGYTF
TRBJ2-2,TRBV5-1,CASSPSAGGPHTGELFF
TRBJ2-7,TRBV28,CASSSPTGTGGRRLDF
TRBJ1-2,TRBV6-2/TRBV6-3,CASSYARVGYTF
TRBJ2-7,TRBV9,CASSAMTGGWEQYF
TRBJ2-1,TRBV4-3,CASSQEAAQYNEQFF
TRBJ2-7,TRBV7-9,CASSQQGYEQYF
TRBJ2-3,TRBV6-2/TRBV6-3,CASSPPGGAQYF
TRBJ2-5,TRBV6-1,CASSEGEGDGETQYF
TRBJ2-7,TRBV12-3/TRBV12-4,CASSLELGILSYEQYF
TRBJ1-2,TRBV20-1,CSARGGRWGGYSYTF
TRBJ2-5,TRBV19,CASSSGGEETQYF
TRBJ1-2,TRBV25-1,CASSSAGTGYGYTF
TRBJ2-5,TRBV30,CAWSAARETQYF
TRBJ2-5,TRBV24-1,CATSDPQTAKQETQYF
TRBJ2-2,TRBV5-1,CASSPGTVNTGELFF
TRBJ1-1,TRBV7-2,CASSLRGDRLNTEAFF
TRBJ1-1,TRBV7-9,CASSQQTGTEAFF
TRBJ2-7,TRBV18,CASSPGPGLAFTRQYF
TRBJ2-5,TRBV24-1,CATSEHGRGETQYF
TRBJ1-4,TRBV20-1,CSPGGRDEKLFF
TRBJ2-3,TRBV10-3,CAISELVDSASGLTDTQYF
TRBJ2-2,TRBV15,CATSRDPSGTAGELFF
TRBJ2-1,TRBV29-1,CSAGGPGANYNEQFF
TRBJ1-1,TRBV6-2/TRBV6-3,CASTYPGAVTEAFF
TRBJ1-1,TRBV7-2,CASSYGQNPEAFF
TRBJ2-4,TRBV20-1,CSAREVTYPALAKNIQYF